This T cell receptor beta chain appears in the sequencing data of a study of low-dose radiotherapy and immunotherapy resistance in tumors. cDNA synthesis used a TRAV/TRBV-specific primer set for both chains. Amplification of TCRs used a constant-region primer and V-primer adapter for about 21 PCR cycles. mRNA isolates were amplified via in vitro transcription. TCRdb re-called the reads with MiXCR, one entry per CDR3 protein. The sample shows 85,000 to 95,000 distinct CDR3 sequences, more than 7.5% of them seen only once. Germline loops: CDR1 DFQATT, CDR2 SNEGSKA (reference sequence). This CDR3 comprises 14 residues. Trimming cost V 3 bases and J 3 bases; bases outside gene matches: 5. Time point denoted: before trial treatment. This clonotype came up many times.

This clonotype was sampled from a male donor with prostate cancer. The starting material was PBMCs, obtained before treatment. The chain couples TRBV20-1 to TRBJ1-2; the match to TRBD1 covers 9 bases. CDR3 bases: TGCAGTGCTAGGGGGGACAGGGAGGACTATGGCTACACCTTC. It codes for CSARGDREDYGYTF.